This T cell receptor beta chain was identified in a study of CD8 T cells in ankylosing spondylitis. General study points: Seemingly distinctive of ankylosing spondylitis blood was a TCR beta motif formed by eight highly homologous variants. It was reported that disease-linked clones were significantly enriched in matched ankylosing spondylitis synovial fluid. Prior literature has documented some motif variants in synovial fluid and blood from reactive arthritis.

This clonotype was seen ten or more times. What it recognizes is unknown. Quantitative 5'-RACE with molecular barcodes was used to make the TCR beta libraries. TCRdb fed the 5' RACE reads into MiXCR, producing one record per CDR3 protein. There are 36,000 or so distinct CDR3 sequences in the sample; around 6.2% occur only once, and roughly 12% lies in the top ten. Sequenced input: blood, either unsorted or a sorted T cell fraction (not recorded which). This sequence was found in a male donor with ankylosing spondylitis or in good health (not recorded which).

CDR3 protein: CATSDPRQGAYNEQFF. In nucleotides, the CDR3 is TGTGCCACCAGTGACCCCAGACAGGGGGCCTACAATGAGCAGTTCTTC. This chain uses TRBV24-1 with TRBJ2-1; 9 nucleotides line up with TRBD1. Germline V gives CDR1 KGHDR, CDR2 SFDVKD. Trimming removed 4 bases from V and 2 bases from J; junction bases left unmatched: 5. CDR3 length equals 16 residues.